The 27 T cell receptor beta chains listed next were all sequenced from one sample in a study of blood T cell repertoires in COVID-19. The data were produced by immunoSEQ multiplex PCR, yet TCRdb's version contains in-frame clones alone and is incomplete. Here the sample spans 300,000 to 350,000 clones, 88% being singletons. The sample was PBMCs or T cells enriched from blood (not recorded which). These receptor sequences come from a man aged 25-40 years who had recovered from COVID-19.

This clone was counted only a few times. CDR3 coding DNA: TGTGCCAGCGACAGGGGGATGAACACTGAAGCTTTCTTT. This gives the protein CASDRGMNTEAFF. This chain links TRBV2 with TRBJ1-1, with TRBD1 matching over 9 bases. After removal of 8 bases from V and 0 bases from J, the junction contained 1 base not matched to a gene. The CDR3 totals 13 residues. Germline V gives CDR1 SNHLY, CDR2 FYNNEI.

The genes are TRBV30 and TRBJ1-1; a possible D gene is TRBD1 (6 bases). This CDR3 contains 13 residues. Per germline, CDR1 GTSNPN and CDR2 SVGIG (reference sequence). Trimming removed 1 base at V and 0 bases at J, with 6 bases between. CDR3 sequence (DNA): TGTGCCTGGAGTGGGACAGTGAACACTGAAGCTTTCTTT. Translated, it gives CAWSGTVNTEAFF.

This sequence joins TRBV6-2 or TRBV6-3 and TRBJ2-3; D might be TRBD1 (6 bases). The length of the CDR3 is 13 residues. V lost 5 bases, J lost 6 bases, and 12 bases lay in between. Germline V gene data show CDR1 as MNHEY and CDR2 as SVGEGT. CDR3: CASSQDTGDTQYF. The CDR3 nucleotides read TGTGCCAGCAGTCAGGACACAGGGGATACGCAGTATTTT.

CDR3 protein: CASTPGWGQGRDTQYF. In DNA form, the CDR3 reads TGTGCCAGTACCCCGGGATGGGGACAGGGAAGAGATACGCAGTATTTT. The V call is TRBV19, the J call TRBJ2-3, with 9 bases aligning to TRBD1. With 7 bases clipped from V and 5 bases from J, the junction kept 13 bases outside the gene matches. This CDR3 comprises 16 residues. Germline V gene sequence: CDR1 LNHDA, CDR2 SQIVND (reference sequence).

The J gene is TRBJ1-1, the V gene TRBV19; 10 positions agree with TRBD1. The V gene end was trimmed by 4 bases and the J gene end by 5 bases; junction bases not matched to a gene: 10. Germline CDR1 LNHDA, CDR2 SQIVND (reference sequence). There are 16 residues in the CDR3. CDR3 coding DNA: TGTGCCAGTAGTAGGGGACAGGGGCATTTCGGGACTGAAGCTTTCTTT. It is translated as CASSRGQGHFGTEAFF.

The chain employs TRBV2 and TRBJ1-6, with D possibly TRBD1 on 5 matching bases. The CDR3 has 17 amino acids. The V end lost 3 bases, the J end lost 2 bases, and 14 bases lay between the germline ends. From germline, CDR1 is SNHLY and CDR2 FYNNEI. The CDR3 reads CASSDDDSRAYNSPLHF. The CDR3 nucleotides are TGTGCCAGCAGTGATGATGACAGTCGGGCCTATAATTCACCCCTCCACTTT.

This rearrangement joins TRBV7-6 to TRBJ1-1; D not certain. This CDR3 has 13 residues. Germline V gene data show CDR1 as SGHVS and CDR2 as FNYEAQ. The V gene lost 5 bases and the J gene lost 5 bases, with 12 bases spanning the gap. CDR3 nucleotide sequence: TGTGCCAGCAGCCCGGACTTGTGGACTGAAGCTTTCTTT. The encoded protein is CASSPDLWTEAFF.

This clone is a singleton in its sample. V usage is TRBV7-9 and J usage is TRBJ1-2, with D uncertain. In germline, CDR1 is SEHNR, CDR2 FQNEAQ (reference sequence). This CDR3 region has 14 residues. Between the trimmed V and J ends, which lost 4 bases and 2 bases, there was a span of 11 bases. The CDR3 sequence: CASSSQTENYGYTF. The CDR3 coding sequence is TGTGCCAGCAGCTCCCAGACGGAGAACTATGGCTACACCTTC.

This chain uses TRBV24-1 with TRBJ1-2; TRBD1 aligns across 10 bases. The germline CDR1 and CDR2 sequences are KGHDR and SFDVKD. The V segment lost 3 bases and the J segment 11 bases; nucleotides outside the gene matches: 11. The CDR3 loop spans 15 amino acids. In DNA, the CDR3 is TGTGCCACCAGTGATGACGGGACAGGGGAGAGGAGTTACACCTTC. Translation: CATSDDGTGERSYTF.

The chain employs TRBV11-2 and TRBJ2-1; TRBD2 agrees at 9 bases. V lost 3 bases, J lost 6 bases, and 3 bases stayed unmatched. The CDR3 runs 14 residues. Germline V lookup: CDR1 SGHAT, CDR2 FQNNGV. The CDR3 nucleotides read TGTGCCAGCAGCTTTAGCGGGGGACTCAATGAGCAGTTCTTC. Protein product: CASSFSGGLNEQFF.

The chain employs TRBV5-1 and TRBJ2-7; D is undetermined. The CDR3 covers 14 residues. Deletions cut 0 bases from V and 2 bases from J, with 9 bases between. Germline lookup yields CDR1 SGHRS and CDR2 YFSETQ. The CDR3 bases are TGCGCCAGCAGCTTGGACAGTCCTCCCTACGAGCAGTACTTC. Its protein is CASSLDSPPYEQYF. Drawing the rest from reference TRBV5-1 and TRBJ2-7, the complete variable domain is KAGVTQTPRYLIKTRGQQVTLSCSPISGHRSVSWYQQTPGQGLQFLFEYFSETQRNKGNFPGRFSGRQFSNSRSEMNVSTLELGDSALYLCASSLDSPPYEQYFGPGTRLTVT.

J is TRBJ2-1 and V is TRBV18, with TRBD2 identical over 12 bases. J gave up 6 bases and V 7 bases, and 7 bases lay outside the gene matches. This CDR3 comprises 15 residues. The germline gives CDR1 KGHSH, CDR2 LQKENI. The CDR3 region has the DNA TGTGCCAGCTTCATAGGACTAGCGGGGAGCAATGAGCAGTTCTTC. Its translation is CASFIGLAGSNEQFF.

This chain uses TRBV5-6 with TRBJ2-1; 7 bases fit TRBD1. The germline CDR1 and CDR2 sequences are SGHDT and YYEEEE. This CDR3 is built from 13 residues. V gave up 3 bases and J gave up 13 bases; unmatched junction bases: 10. DNA for the CDR3: TGTGCCAGCAGCTCGCCGACAGGGTTAGTTCAGTTCTTC. This encodes CASSSPTGLVQFF.

The J gene is TRBJ1-1, the V gene TRBV5-5; tentative D call: TRBD1 (6 bases). V lost 2 bases, J lost 5 bases, and 7 bases lay in between. The CDR3 consists of 12 residues. Germline V gene lookup returns CDR1 SGHKS and CDR2 YYEKEE (reference sequence). The CDR3 DNA follows: TGTGCCAGCAGCTTCCAGGGGACTGAAGCTTTCTTT. Translated: CASSFQGTEAFF.

The chain recombines TRBV14 with TRBJ2-1; D is possibly TRBD2 (5 bases). The V and J ends lost 2 bases and 6 bases respectively, with 11 bases between them. From germline, CDR1 is SGHDN and CDR2 FVKESK. There are 14 residues in the CDR3. For the CDR3, the DNA is TGTGCCAGCAGCCAATCTTGGGGAGCCAATGAGCAGTTCTTC. This sequence encodes CASSQSWGANEQFF.

The chain recombines TRBV28 with TRBJ2-4; 10 bases agree with TRBD2. Germline CDR1 is MDHEN and CDR2 is SYDVKM. Losses at the gene ends were 1 base for V and 3 bases for J; bases not matched to a gene: 9. The CDR3 sequence is 18 residues long. The CDR3 bases are TGTGCCAGCAGTTTATATCTAGCGGGGGCGGTGGGCAAAAACATTCAGTACTTC. This sequence encodes CASSLYLAGAVGKNIQYF. Complete variable domain (other parts from reference TRBV28 and TRBJ2-4): DVKVTQSSRYLVKRTGEKVFLECVQDMDHENMFWYRQDPGLGLRLIYFSYDVKMKEKGDIPEGYSVSREKKERFSLILESASTNQTSMYLCASSLYLAGAVGKNIQYFGAGTRLSVL.

Regarding this clone: Other DNA sequences in the same sample also yield this CDR3. The rearrangement links TRBV5-1 to TRBJ2-3; TRBD1 might be the D (6 bases). Germline CDR1 SGHRS, CDR2 YFSETQ. The CDR3 loop spans 15 amino acids. With 2 bases removed from V and 2 bases from J, the gap between germline ends came to 12 bases. The CDR3 DNA follows: TGCGCCAGCAGCTTACAGGGTGGGGACACAGATACGCAGTATTTT. It translates to CASSLQGGDTDTQYF. The full variable domain, its missing parts supplied by reference TRBV5-1 and TRBJ2-3, is KAGVTQTPRYLIKTRGQQVTLSCSPISGHRSVSWYQQTPGQGLQFLFEYFSETQRNKGNFPGRFSGRQFSNSRSEMNVSTLELGDSALYLCASSLQGGDTDTQYFGPGTRLTVL.

The V gene is TRBV28, the J gene TRBJ2-7, with 7 bases matching TRBD1. After removal of 5 bases from V and 5 bases from J, the junction contained 9 bases not matched to a gene. The CDR3 contains 14 residues. Germline-derived CDR1 and CDR2 are MDHEN and SYDVKM. The chain's CDR3 is CASSPGQPTDEQYF. CDR3 DNA sequence: TGTGCCAGCAGTCCGGGACAGCCGACGGACGAGCAGTACTTC.

The chain carries TRBV5-5 and TRBJ1-1; D is perhaps TRBD1 (5 bases). Germline V gene lookup returns CDR1 SGHKS and CDR2 YYEKEE (reference sequence). V lost 9 bases and J lost 0, with 15 bases in between. CDR3 length: 14 amino acids. The CDR3 protein is CATPVQGMNTEAFF. The CDR3 DNA is TGTGCCACGCCAGTGCAGGGTATGAACACTGAAGCTTTCTTT.

The chain has TRBV9 and TRBJ2-2; a weak D match, TRBD2 (6 bases). Germline CDR1 is SGDLS and CDR2 is YYNGEE. CDR3 length equals 15 residues. V was pared by 3 bases and J by 0 bases, with 9 bases between. CDR3 DNA sequence: TGTGCCAGCAGCGCTGGAGGGTCGAACACCGGGGAGCTGTTTTTT. Its translation is CASSAGGSNTGELFF.

This clone was counted a single time. The chain employs TRBV28 and TRBJ1-5, with D perhaps TRBD1 (6 bases). The CDR3 spans 14 residues. The V end was cut by 5 bases, the J end by 4 bases, with 12 bases between. The germline V gene encodes CDR1 MDHEN and CDR2 SYDVKM. The DNA for the CDR3 is TGTGCCAGCAGTCTCAGGACAGTTAATCAGCCCCAGCATTTT. Translating it yields CASSLRTVNQPQHF.

This chain uses TRBV27 with TRBJ2-1, with D maybe TRBD1 (6 bases). Per germline, CDR1 MNHEY and CDR2 SMNVEV (reference sequence). The CDR3 extends over 15 amino acids. The V end lost 3 bases, the J end lost 7 bases, and 16 bases lay between the germline ends. In nucleotides, the CDR3 is TGTGCCAGCAGTTTTCTGGGGGCGCCGGAGAATGAGCAGTTCTTC. Residues: CASSFLGAPENEQFF.

The chain couples TRBV4-2 to TRBJ2-5, with TRBD1 identical over 9 bases. CDR3 size: 15 residues. V gave up 3 bases and J gave up 3 bases; unmatched junction bases: 5. CDR1 and CDR2 from the germline V gene are LGHNA and YNFKEQ. Here the CDR3 reads CASSQTGGPEETQYF. For the CDR3, the DNA is TGTGCCAGCAGCCAGACAGGGGGGCCAGAAGAGACCCAGTACTTC.

This clone has just one count. The sample carries other DNA sequences with the same CDR3. The chain carries TRBV6-5 and TRBJ1-5; D call uncertain. In germline, CDR1 is MNHEY, CDR2 SVGAGI. V gave up 0 bases and J gave up 1 base, with 7 bases separating them. The length of the CDR3 is 15 residues. CDR3 sequence reads: CASSYSGGSNQPQHF. CDR3 coding DNA: TGTGCCAGCAGTTACTCAGGAGGGAGCAATCAGCCCCAGCATTTT.

The CDR3 protein is CASIRPGQGLTGELFF. As DNA, the CDR3 is TGTGCCAGCATCCGGCCCGGGCAGGGACTTACCGGGGAGCTGTTTTTT. This chain joins TRBV28 and TRBJ2-2; D may be TRBD2 (6 bases). The germline V gene encodes CDR1 MDHEN and CDR2 SYDVKM. Deletions cut 7 bases from V and 5 bases from J, with 20 bases between. The CDR3 spans 16 residues.

The CDR3 here is CASSYSLPGTYEQYF. The CDR3 nucleotides read TGTGCCAGCAGTTACTCGTTGCCCGGGACCTACGAGCAGTACTTC. This chain links TRBV6-5 with TRBJ2-7; TRBD2 might be the D (5 bases). V was trimmed by 0 bases and J by 2 bases, leaving 11 bases between them. Germline values: CDR1 MNHEY, CDR2 SVGAGI. The CDR3 covers 15 residues.

This clone showed up just once. The rearrangement links TRBV15 to TRBJ2-7, with 10 bases matching TRBD1. V dropped 1 base and J dropped 5; count of bases not matched to a gene: 2. The CDR3 runs 14 residues. Germline V lookup: CDR1 LNHNV, CDR2 YYDKDF (reference sequence). This CDR3 reads CATSRGQGAHEQYF. The DNA of the CDR3 is TGTGCCACCAGCAGAGGACAGGGGGCCCACGAGCAGTACTTC.